A selection of T cell receptor beta chains follows, all from one sample in a study of shared clonotypes between healthy human individuals. Assay used: immunoSEQ multiplex PCR; TCRdb lists only in-frame clones, some missing. The table has 2 million to 2.5 million clones, approximately 96% seen once. The material sequenced was naive CD4+ T cells sorted from blood. The receptor source for this set is a man aged 18 to 29 in good health. Both conserved end residues are part of each CDR3. The order of the fields is V gene, D gene, J gene, CDR3 protein, CDR3 DNA. D genes are given only for firm matches.

v_call: TRBV11-2
d_call: TRBD2
j_call: TRBJ2-1
cdr3_aa: CASSLWGIGIAGGYEQFF
cdr3_nt: TGTGCCAGCAGCTTGTGGGGAATTGGAATAGCGGGAGGGTATGAGCAGTTCTTC

v_call: TRBV9
d_call: .
j_call: TRBJ2-2
cdr3_aa: CASSVDLRTGELFF
cdr3_nt: TGTGCCAGCAGCGTTGATCTCCGGACCGGGGAGCTGTTTTTT

v_call: TRBV6-5
d_call: TRBD1
j_call: TRBJ1-2
cdr3_aa: CASSYRDRGFYGYTF
cdr3_nt: TGTGCCAGCAGTTATCGGGACAGGGGGTTCTATGGCTACACCTTC

v_call: TRBV6-4
d_call: .
j_call: TRBJ2-1
cdr3_aa: CASRCLSSYNEQFF
cdr3_nt: TGTGCCAGCAGGTGTTTGAGCTCCTACAATGAGCAGTTCTTC

v_call: TRBV28
d_call: .
j_call: TRBJ2-7
cdr3_aa: CASRSTLGREQYF
cdr3_nt: TGTGCCAGCAGATCGACGCTTGGTCGCGAGCAGTACTTC

v_call: TRBV25-1
d_call: .
j_call: TRBJ1-1
cdr3_aa: CASSESVGMNTEAFF
cdr3_nt: TGTGCCAGCAGTGAATCTGTGGGGATGAACACTGAAGCTTTCTTT

v_call: TRBV6-5
d_call: .
j_call: TRBJ2-3
cdr3_aa: CASSDKTTQYF
cdr3_nt: TGTGCCAGCAGTGATAAGACTACGCAGTATTTT

v_call: TRBV28
d_call: .
j_call: TRBJ1-2
cdr3_aa: CASSLTAGGYTF
cdr3_nt: TGTGCCAGCAGTTTGACGGCAGGTGGCTACACCTTC

v_call: TRBV7-3
d_call: .
j_call: TRBJ1-1
cdr3_aa: CASSSSGGLNTEAFF
cdr3_nt: TGTGCCAGCAGCTCATCGGGGGGTCTGAACACTGAAGCTTTCTTT

v_call: TRBV5-1
d_call: .
j_call: TRBJ1-3
cdr3_aa: CASSLTSGNTIYF
cdr3_nt: TGCGCCAGCAGCCTCACCTCTGGAAACACCATATATTTT

v_call: TRBV5-4
d_call: TRBD1
j_call: TRBJ2-5
cdr3_aa: CASSPTPDRVERETQYF
cdr3_nt: TGTGCCAGCAGCCCTACTCCGGACAGGGTAGAGCGAGAGACCCAGTACTTC

v_call: TRBV18
d_call: .
j_call: TRBJ2-7
cdr3_aa: CASSPRWVGGSDVGEQYF
cdr3_nt: TGTGCCAGCTCACCACGTTGGGTGGGGGGCAGCGATGTCGGCGAGCAGTACTTC

v_call: TRBV9
d_call: TRBD2
j_call: TRBJ2-3
cdr3_aa: CASSSRGAGGPADTQYF
cdr3_nt: TGTGCCAGCAGCTCCCGAGGAGCGGGGGGGCCAGCAGATACGCAGTATTTT

v_call: TRBV5-1
d_call: .
j_call: TRBJ1-1
cdr3_aa: CASSQKQGGTEAFF
cdr3_nt: TGCGCCAGCAGCCAAAAACAGGGTGGCACTGAAGCTTTCTTT

v_call: TRBV5-4
d_call: TRBD1
j_call: TRBJ2-3
cdr3_aa: CASGQGRTDTQYF
cdr3_nt: TGTGCCAGCGGACAGGGTCGCACAGATACGCAGTATTTT

v_call: TRBV7-8
d_call: TRBD2
j_call: TRBJ2-7
cdr3_aa: CASSSSLSGSIYEQYF
cdr3_nt: TGTGCCAGCAGCTCCTCACTGAGCGGGAGTATCTACGAGCAGTACTTC

v_call: TRBV5-1
d_call: TRBD2
j_call: TRBJ2-5
cdr3_aa: CASSPRTSGGGETQYF
cdr3_nt: TGCGCCAGCAGCCCCCGGACTAGCGGGGGGGGAGAGACCCAGTACTTC

v_call: TRBV5-1
d_call: TRBD2
j_call: TRBJ2-3
cdr3_aa: CASSVAGETSTDTQYF
cdr3_nt: TGCGCCAGCAGCGTAGCGGGGGAAACTAGCACAGATACGCAGTATTTT